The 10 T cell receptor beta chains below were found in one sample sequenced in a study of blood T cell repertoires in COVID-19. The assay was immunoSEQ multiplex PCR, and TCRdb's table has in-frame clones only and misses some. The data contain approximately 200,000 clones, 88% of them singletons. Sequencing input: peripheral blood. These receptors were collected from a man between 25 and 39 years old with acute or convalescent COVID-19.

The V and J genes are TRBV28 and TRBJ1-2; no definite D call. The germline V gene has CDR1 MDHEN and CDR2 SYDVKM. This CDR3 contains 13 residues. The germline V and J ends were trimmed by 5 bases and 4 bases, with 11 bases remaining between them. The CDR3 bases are TGTGCCAGCAGTGAGGCACTGCGCTATGGCTACACCTTC. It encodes CASSEALRYGYTF.

The CDR3 region is CASSPDLHSMNTEAFF. The CDR3 bases are TGTGCCAGCAGCCCAGATCTCCACAGCATGAACACTGAAGCTTTCTTT. This sequence joins TRBV5-5 and TRBJ1-1; no clear D. V was pared by 4 bases and J by 0 bases, with 16 bases between. CDR1 is SGHKS and CDR2 is YYEKEE in the germline V gene (reference sequence). The length of the CDR3 is 16 residues.

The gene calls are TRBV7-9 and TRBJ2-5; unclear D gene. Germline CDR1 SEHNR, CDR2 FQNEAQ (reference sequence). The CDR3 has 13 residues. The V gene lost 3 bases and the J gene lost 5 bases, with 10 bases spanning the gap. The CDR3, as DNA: TGTGCCAGCAGCTTGGCCCCATCGGAGACCCAGTACTTC. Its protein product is CASSLAPSETQYF.

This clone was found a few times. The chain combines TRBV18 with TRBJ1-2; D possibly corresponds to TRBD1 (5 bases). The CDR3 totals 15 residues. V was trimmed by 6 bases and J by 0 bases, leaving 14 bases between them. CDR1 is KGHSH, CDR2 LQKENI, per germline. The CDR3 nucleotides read TGTGCCAGCTCGAAATCCAGGGATACTAACTATGGCTACACCTTC. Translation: CASSKSRDTNYGYTF. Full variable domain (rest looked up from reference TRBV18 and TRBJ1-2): NAGVMQNPRHLVRRRGQEARLRCSPMKGHSHVYWYRQLPEEGLKFMVYLQKENIIDESGMPKERFSAEFPKEGPSILRIQQVVRGDSAAYFCASSKSRDTNYGYTFGSGTRLTVV.

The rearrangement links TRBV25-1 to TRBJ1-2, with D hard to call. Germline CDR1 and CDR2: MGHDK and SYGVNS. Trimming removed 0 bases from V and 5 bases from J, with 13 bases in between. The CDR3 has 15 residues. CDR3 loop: CASSEYGTELYGYTF. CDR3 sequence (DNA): TGTGCCAGCAGTGAATACGGTACAGAGCTTTATGGCTACACCTTC.

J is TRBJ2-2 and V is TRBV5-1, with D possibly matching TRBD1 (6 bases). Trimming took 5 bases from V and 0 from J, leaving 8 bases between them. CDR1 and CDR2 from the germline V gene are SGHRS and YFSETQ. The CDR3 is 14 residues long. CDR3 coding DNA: TGCGCCAGCAGACAGGGAACGAACACCGGGGAGCTGTTTTTT. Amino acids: CASRQGTNTGELFF.

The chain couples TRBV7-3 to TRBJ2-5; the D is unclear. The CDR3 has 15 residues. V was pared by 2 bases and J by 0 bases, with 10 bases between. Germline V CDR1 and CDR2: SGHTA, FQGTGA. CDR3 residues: CASSLGWANQETQYF. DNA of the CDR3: TGTGCCAGCAGCTTAGGGTGGGCTAACCAAGAGACCCAGTACTTC.

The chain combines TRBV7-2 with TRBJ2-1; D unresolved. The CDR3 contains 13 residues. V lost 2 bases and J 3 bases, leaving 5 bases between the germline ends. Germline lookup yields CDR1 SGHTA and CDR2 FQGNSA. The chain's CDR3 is CASSLYLYNEQFF. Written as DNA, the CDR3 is TGTGCCAGCAGCTTATATCTCTACAATGAGCAGTTCTTC.

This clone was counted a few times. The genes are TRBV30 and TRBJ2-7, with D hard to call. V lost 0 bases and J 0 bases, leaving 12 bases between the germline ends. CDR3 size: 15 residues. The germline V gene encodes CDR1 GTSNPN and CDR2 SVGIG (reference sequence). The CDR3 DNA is TGTGCCTGGAGTGTGTTGGCGGCGAGCTCCTACGAGCAGTACTTC. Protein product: CAWSVLAASSYEQYF.

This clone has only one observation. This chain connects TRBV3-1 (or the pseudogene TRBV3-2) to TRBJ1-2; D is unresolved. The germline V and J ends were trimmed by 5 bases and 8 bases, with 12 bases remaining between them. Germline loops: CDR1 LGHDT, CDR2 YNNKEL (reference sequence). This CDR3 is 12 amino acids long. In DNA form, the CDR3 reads TGTGCCAGCAGCGGAGACGGTGGAGGCTACACCTTC. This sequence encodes CASSGDGGGYTF.